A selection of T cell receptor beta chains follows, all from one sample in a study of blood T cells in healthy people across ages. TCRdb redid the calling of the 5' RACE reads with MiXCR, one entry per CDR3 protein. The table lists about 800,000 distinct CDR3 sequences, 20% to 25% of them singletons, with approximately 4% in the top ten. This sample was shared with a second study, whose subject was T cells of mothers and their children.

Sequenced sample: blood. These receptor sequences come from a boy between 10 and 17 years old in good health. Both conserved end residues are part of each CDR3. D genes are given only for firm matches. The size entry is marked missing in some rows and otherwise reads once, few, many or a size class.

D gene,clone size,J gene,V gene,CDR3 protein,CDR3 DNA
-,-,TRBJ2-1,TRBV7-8,CASTQTLATYNEQFF,TGTGCCAGCACCCAGACATTGGCGACCTACAATGAGCAGTTCTTC
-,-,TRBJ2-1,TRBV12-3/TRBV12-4,CASSPSAGAGPYNEQFF,TGTGCCAGCAGTCCCTCGGCTGGAGCGGGCCCCTACAATGAGCAGTTCTTC
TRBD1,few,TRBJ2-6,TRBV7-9,CASSPRPGTGSGANVLTF,TGTGCCAGCAGCCCTCGTCCCGGGACAGGGTCCGGGGCCAACGTCCTGACTTTC
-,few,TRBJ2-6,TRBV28,CVVAGPSGANVLTF,TGTGTCGTGGCAGGGCCCTCCGGGGCCAACGTCCTGACTTTC
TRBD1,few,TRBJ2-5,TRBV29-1,CSARDYRGQGETQYF,TGCAGCGCCCGAGACTACAGGGGGCAGGGAGAGACCCAGTACTTC
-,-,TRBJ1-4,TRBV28,CASSSRGRQNEKLFF,TGTGCCAGCAGTTCCCGGGGGAGGCAGAATGAAAAACTGTTTTTT
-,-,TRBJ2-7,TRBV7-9,CASSSDPDYEQYF,TGTGCCAGCAGCTCTGACCCGGACTACGAGCAGTACTTC
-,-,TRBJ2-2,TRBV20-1,CSARLAFRGGPGELFF,TGCAGTGCTAGACTTGCCTTTCGGGGTGGGCCCGGGGAGCTGTTTTTT
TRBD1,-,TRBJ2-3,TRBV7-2,CASSLWGQGSPTDTQYF,TGTGCCAGCAGCTTATGGGGACAGGGGTCCCCCACAGATACGCAGTATTTT
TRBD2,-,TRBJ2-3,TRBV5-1,CASSLLAGEVSDTQYF,TGCGCCAGCAGCTTGTTAGCGGGAGAGGTATCAGATACGCAGTATTTT
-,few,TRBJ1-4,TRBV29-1,CSVVGAATNEKLFF,TGCAGCGTTGTGGGGGCTGCGACTAATGAAAAACTGTTTTTT
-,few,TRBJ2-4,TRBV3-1,CASSQDSWVIGNIQYF,TGTGCCAGCAGCCAAGATTCTTGGGTTATTGGGAACATTCAGTACTTC
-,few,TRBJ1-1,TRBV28,CASSLISLPAFF,TGTGCCAGCAGTTTGATAAGCCTACCAGCTTTCTTT
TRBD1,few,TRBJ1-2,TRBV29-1,CSVFGQGRYGYTF,TGCAGCGTTTTTGGACAGGGCCGTTATGGCTACACCTTC
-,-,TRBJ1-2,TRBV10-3,CAISAVVQADGYTF,TGTGCCATCAGTGCAGTTGTACAGGCTGATGGCTACACCTTC
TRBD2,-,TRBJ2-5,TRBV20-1,CSAKPLAAQETQYF,TGCAGTGCAAAGCCACTAGCGGCCCAAGAGACCCAGTACTTC
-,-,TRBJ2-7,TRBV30,CAWSPQWENGRPSSYEQYF,TGTGCCTGGAGCCCCCAGTGGGAAAACGGCCGGCCTAGCTCCTACGAGCAGTACTTC
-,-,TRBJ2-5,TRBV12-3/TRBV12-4,CASSLLTKETQYF,TGTGCCAGCAGTTTACTTACGAAAGAGACCCAGTACTTC
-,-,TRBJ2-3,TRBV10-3,CAIDESGSRISTDTQYF,TGTGCCATCGATGAGTCAGGGAGTAGGATCAGCACAGATACGCAGTATTTT
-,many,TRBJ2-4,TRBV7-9,CASSPQGLAKNIQYF,TGTGCCAGCAGCCCCCAGGGGCTAGCCAAAAACATTCAGTACTTC
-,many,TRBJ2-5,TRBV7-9,CASSLMGETQYF,TGTGCCAGCAGCTTAATGGGAGAGACCCAGTACTTC
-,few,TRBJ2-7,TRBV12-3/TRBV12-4,CASSNGGNYGQYF,TGTGCCAGCAGTAATGGAGGAAACTACGGGCAGTACTTC
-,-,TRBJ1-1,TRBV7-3,CASSSGVSTEAFF,TGTGCCAGCAGCTCAGGTGTAAGCACTGAAGCTTTCTTT
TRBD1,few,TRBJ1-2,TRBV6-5,CASNTDRGQEYGYTF,TGTGCCAGCAATACCGACAGGGGGCAAGAGTATGGCTACACCTTC
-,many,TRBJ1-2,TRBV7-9,CASSSSNFNYGYTF,TGTGCCAGCAGCTCATCAAACTTTAACTATGGCTACACCTTC
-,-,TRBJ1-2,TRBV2,CASSDRTAMSQGYTF,TGTGCCAGCAGTGACCGGACGGCTATGAGTCAGGGCTACACCTTC
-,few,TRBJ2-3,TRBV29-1,CSVSEGDTQYF,TGCAGCGTCTCGGAGGGGGATACGCAGTATTTT
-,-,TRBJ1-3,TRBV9,CASSVAPRSGNTIYF,TGTGCCAGCAGCGTAGCCCCGCGCTCTGGAAACACCATATATTTT
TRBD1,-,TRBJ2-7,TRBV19,CASSPPGQIYEQYF,TGTGCCAGTAGTCCACCGGGACAGATCTACGAGCAGTACTTC
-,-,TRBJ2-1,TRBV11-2,CASSPKRSSSYNEQFF,TGTGCCAGCAGCCCGAAGCGCTCAAGCTCCTACAATGAGCAGTTCTTC
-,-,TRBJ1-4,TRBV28,CASGLRDIYNEKLFF,TGTGCCAGCGGGCTCCGGGACATATATAATGAAAAACTGTTTTTT
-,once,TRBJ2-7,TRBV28,CASTPGEGRYEQYF,TGTGCCAGCACCCCCGGAGAGGGGCGCTACGAGCAGTACTTC
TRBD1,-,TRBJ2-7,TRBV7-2,CASSLRRGFEQYF,TGTGCCAGCAGCTTACGCAGGGGGTTCGAGCAGTACTTC
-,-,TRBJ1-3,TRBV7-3,CASSLRYGGSGNTIYF,TGTGCCAGCAGCCTCAGGTATGGGGGCTCTGGAAACACCATATATTTT
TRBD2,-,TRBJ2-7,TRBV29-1,CSVGGGAFEQYF,TGCAGCGTTGGGGGAGGGGCGTTCGAGCAGTACTTC
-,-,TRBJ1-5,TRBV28,CASSLGPPQGPFF,TGTGCCAGCAGTTTAGGGCCGCCGCAGGGTCCCTTTTTT
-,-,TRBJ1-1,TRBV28,CASSLSRGVVGVMNTEAFF,TGTGCCAGCAGTTTAAGTCGAGGTGTGGTTGGGGTTATGAACACTGAAGCTTTCTTT
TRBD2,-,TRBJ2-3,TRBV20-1,CSASFTSGRADTQYF,TGCAGTGCTAGTTTCACTAGCGGGAGGGCAGATACGCAGTATTTT
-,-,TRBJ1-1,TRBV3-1,CASSLGRNNEAFF,TGTGCCAGCAGCCTGGGACGGAATAATGAAGCTTTCTTT
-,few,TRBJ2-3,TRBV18,CASSLLARGHTDTQYF,TGTGCCAGCTCACTACTAGCAAGGGGACACACAGATACGCAGTATTTT
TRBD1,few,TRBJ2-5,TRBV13,CASSPTPTGQWETQYF,TGTGCCAGCAGCCCGACCCCGACGGGACAGTGGGAGACCCAGTACTTC
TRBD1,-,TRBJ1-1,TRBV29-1,CSVTDRGRTEAFF,TGCAGCGTTACTGACAGGGGGCGAACTGAAGCTTTCTTT
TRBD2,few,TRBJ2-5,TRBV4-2,CASSQDSIAGGRQETQYF,TGTGCCAGCAGCCAAGATTCTATAGCGGGAGGTAGGCAAGAGACCCAGTACTTC
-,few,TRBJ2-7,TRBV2,CASNQAGQIGEQYF,TGTGCCAGCAACCAAGCTGGGCAGATCGGGGAGCAGTACTTC
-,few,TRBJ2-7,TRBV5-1,CASSLGTVRNYEQYF,TGCGCCAGCAGCTTGGGGACAGTCAGGAACTACGAGCAGTACTTC
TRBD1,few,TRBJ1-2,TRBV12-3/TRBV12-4,CASSSTDREAHYGYTF,TGTGCCAGCAGTTCCACGGACAGGGAAGCTCACTATGGCTACACCTTC
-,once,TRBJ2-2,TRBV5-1,CASSATVNTGELFF,TGCGCCAGCAGCGCGACAGTGAACACCGGGGAGCTGTTTTTT
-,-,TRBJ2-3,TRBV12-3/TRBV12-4,CASSFARTDTQYF,TGTGCCAGCAGTTTTGCTAGAACAGATACGCAGTATTTT
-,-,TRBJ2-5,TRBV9,CTSSVGIGAGGTETQYF,TGTACCAGCAGCGTAGGAATTGGGGCCGGAGGGACCGAGACCCAGTACTTC
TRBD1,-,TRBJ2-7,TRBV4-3,CASSQGDSHYEQYF,TGCGCCAGCAGCCAAGGGGACAGCCACTACGAGCAGTACTTC
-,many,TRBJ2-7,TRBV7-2,CASSLGVDGTGYEQYF,TGTGCCAGCAGCTTAGGGGTAGATGGAACGGGATACGAGCAGTACTTC
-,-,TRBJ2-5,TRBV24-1,CATSDTGTQYF,TGTGCCACCAGTGATACAGGGACCCAGTACTTC
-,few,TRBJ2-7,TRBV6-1,CASNPNDFSSYEQYF,TGTGCCAGCAACCCCAACGACTTCAGCTCCTACGAGCAGTACTTC